This TCR beta chain originates from a study of T-cell reconstitution after alpha-beta-depleted transplantation in children. V was cut by 3 bases and J by 5 bases, with 10 bases left in between. The germline CDR1 and CDR2 sequences are SGHAT and FQNNGV. This CDR3 has 13 residues. This clonotype was recorded a few times. Its cognate antigen is unknown. Study-wide results and limits: Several hundred rapidly expanded clones from non-depleted graft cells reportedly supplied alpha-beta T cells about two months post-transplant. Most T-cell counts and diversity one year after the transplant came from T cells that were newly produced.

Unique molecular identifiers were built into the TCRbeta library. TCRdb reanalysed the PCR reads using MiXCR and keeps one entry per CDR3 protein. In the table there are approximately 300,000 distinct CDR3 sequences, approximately 10% of which are singletons. This clonotype originated in a male patient under 10 years old who had a stem cell transplant for chronic granulomatous disease, so the T cells may come from the graft donor. This sequence joins TRBV11-2 and TRBJ2-5, with unresolved D. Sequences were derived from peripheral blood, sampled 180 days after TCRalphabeta/CD19-depleted stem cell transplant. CDR3 bases: TGTGCCAGCAGCTTCTGGCACGACGAGACCCAGTACTTC. Its protein is CASSFWHDETQYF.